The 8 T cell receptor beta chains reported below all come from one sample, sequenced in a study of vaccination effects on CD4 cells after COVID-19. Here immunoSEQ multiplex PCR was the method, and the copy in TCRdb shows in-frame clones only, minus some. The sample lists 57,000 or so clones, less than 80% seen once, with about 4.5% in the top ten. When 10 to 11 days of culture had elapsed, CD4+ T cells were isolated. Every participant took two doses of the BNT162b2 or mRNA-1273 vaccine. No antigen is known for these receptors. This material consisted of CD4+ T cells from PBMCs cultured without peptide, taken after COVID-19 vaccination. The receptors were gathered from a human donor who received a COVID-19 vaccine.

The V gene is TRBV2, the J gene TRBJ2-1; D gene unclear. Trimming cost V 4 bases and J 7 bases, with 11 bases left between them. There are 13 residues in the CDR3. Germline V CDR1 and CDR2: SNHLY, FYNNEI. The CDR3, as DNA: TGTGCCAGCAGTGTTTGGGTTAGGAATGAGCAGTTCTTC. Its protein product is CASSVWVRNEQFF.

V usage is TRBV28 and J usage is TRBJ2-5; D ambiguous. The CDR3 totals 14 residues. Germline-derived CDR1 and CDR2 are MDHEN and SYDVKM. Deletions cut 4 bases from V and 5 bases from J, with 14 bases between. CDR3 sequence: CASSSKTFRETQYF. CDR3 coding DNA: TGTGCCAGCAGTTCCAAGACCTTTAGGGAGACCCAGTACTTC.

The chain carries TRBV29-1 and TRBJ1-1; D remains ambiguous. V was shortened by 5 bases and J by 3 bases, with 16 bases between the two germline ends. The CDR3 is 14 amino acids. Germline CDR1 SQVTM, CDR2 ANQGSEA. DNA for the CDR3: TGCAGCGTTAAGGGCCGATTGGGTCACACTGAAGCTTTCTTT. Its translation is CSVKGRLGHTEAFF.

The chain joins TRBV4-2 to TRBJ2-2; 9 positions agree with TRBD1. CDR1 is LGHNA and CDR2 is YNFKEQ in the germline V gene. The CDR3 is 16 residues long. V was clipped by 4 bases and J by 6 bases; unmatched bases: 9. CDR3 in amino acids: CASSPSGQGGSGELFF. Here the CDR3 DNA reads TGTGCCAGCAGCCCCTCGGGACAGGGTGGGTCCGGGGAGCTGTTTTTT.

This clone came up a few times. The chain recombines TRBV7-2 with TRBJ2-7; 8 bases match TRBD2. The V gene's germline CDR1 is SGHTA and CDR2 FQGNSA. Trimming took 1 base from V and 12 from J; bases not matched to a gene: 8. The CDR3 totals 13 residues. Here the CDR3 DNA reads TGTGCCAGCAGCTTAGAGGGACTAGGGATGTGGTACTTC. Its translation is CASSLEGLGMWYF. The entire variable domain, with the rest obtained from reference TRBV7-2 and TRBJ2-7, is as follows: GAGVSQSPSNKVTEKGKDVELRCDPISGHTALYWYRQSLGQGLEFLIYFQGNSAPDKSGLPSDRFSAERTGGSVSTLTIQRTQQEDSAVYLCASSLEGLGMWYFGPGTRLTVT.

The rearrangement links TRBV7-2 to TRBJ2-7; 8 positions agree with TRBD1. The V gene end was trimmed by 2 bases and the J gene end by 3 bases; junction bases not matched to a gene: 3. Germline values: CDR1 SGHTA, CDR2 FQGNSA. The CDR3 spans 14 residues. CDR3 in DNA: TGTGCCAGCAGCTTATTGACAGGGGACTACGAGCAGTACTTC. It specifies CASSLLTGDYEQYF.

This clone was found a few times. The V and J genes are TRBV9 and TRBJ1-5, with 10 bases matching TRBD1. CDR3 length equals 15 residues. Trimming at V came to 2 bases and at J to 5 bases, leaving 4 bases not matched to a gene. Germline loops: CDR1 SGDLS, CDR2 YYNGEE. The DNA for the CDR3 is TGTGCCAGCAGCGTCGGGACAGGGGAGTATCAGCCCCAGCATTTT. Translating it yields CASSVGTGEYQPQHF.

The V call is TRBV29-1, the J call TRBJ2-1; TRBD2 is a possible D gene (5 bases). The V and J ends lost 2 bases and 10 bases respectively, with 12 bases between them. CDR3 length: 12 residues. The germline gives CDR1 SQVTM, CDR2 ANQGSEA. CDR3 protein: CSVERLAIEQFF. The CDR3 nucleotides are TGCAGCGTTGAACGGCTAGCAATAGAGCAGTTCTTC.